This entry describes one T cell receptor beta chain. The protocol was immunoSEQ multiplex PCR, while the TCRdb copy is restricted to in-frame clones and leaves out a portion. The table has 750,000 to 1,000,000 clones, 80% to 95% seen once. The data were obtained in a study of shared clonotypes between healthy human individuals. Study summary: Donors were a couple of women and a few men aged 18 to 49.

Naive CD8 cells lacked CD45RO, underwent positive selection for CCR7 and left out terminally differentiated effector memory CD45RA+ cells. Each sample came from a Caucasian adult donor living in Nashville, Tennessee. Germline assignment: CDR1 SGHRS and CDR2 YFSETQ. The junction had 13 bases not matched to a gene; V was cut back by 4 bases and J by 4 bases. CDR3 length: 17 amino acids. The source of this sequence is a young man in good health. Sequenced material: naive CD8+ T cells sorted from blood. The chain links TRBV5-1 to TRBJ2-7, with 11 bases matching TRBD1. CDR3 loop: CASSPSGQGARWYEQYF. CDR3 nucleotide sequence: TGCGCCAGCAGCCCCAGTGGACAGGGGGCGAGATGGTACGAGCAGTACTTC.